This entry lists 2 T cell receptor beta chains sequenced from one sample in a study of blood T cell repertoires in COVID-19. Profiled with immunoSEQ multiplex PCR; TCRdb holds only in-frame clones, not every one. Of about 110,000 clones listed, about 80% are singletons. Sequencing was performed on peripheral blood. The receptors were gathered from a woman aged 70-85 years with acute or convalescent COVID-19.

This chain connects TRBV18 to TRBJ1-5; D unresolved. Trimming left V 3 bases short and J 8 bases short, with 11 bases between. Looked up from germline, CDR1 is KGHSH and CDR2 is LQKENI. CDR3 length: 13 amino acids. CDR3 in amino acids: CASSPTGVKPQHF. CDR3 DNA: TGTGCCAGCTCACCCACCGGGGTGAAGCCCCAGCATTTT.

The V call is TRBV7-3, the J call TRBJ1-1; D gene unclear. The CDR3 length is 16 residues. CDR1 is SGHTA, CDR2 FQGTGA, per germline. Trimming took off 5 bases at V and 0 bases at J, with 16 bases between the two ends. DNA of the CDR3: TGTGCCAGCAGCGCCAGTGGAGGTACCCTGAACACTGAAGCTTTCTTT. Translating gives CASSASGGTLNTEAFF.